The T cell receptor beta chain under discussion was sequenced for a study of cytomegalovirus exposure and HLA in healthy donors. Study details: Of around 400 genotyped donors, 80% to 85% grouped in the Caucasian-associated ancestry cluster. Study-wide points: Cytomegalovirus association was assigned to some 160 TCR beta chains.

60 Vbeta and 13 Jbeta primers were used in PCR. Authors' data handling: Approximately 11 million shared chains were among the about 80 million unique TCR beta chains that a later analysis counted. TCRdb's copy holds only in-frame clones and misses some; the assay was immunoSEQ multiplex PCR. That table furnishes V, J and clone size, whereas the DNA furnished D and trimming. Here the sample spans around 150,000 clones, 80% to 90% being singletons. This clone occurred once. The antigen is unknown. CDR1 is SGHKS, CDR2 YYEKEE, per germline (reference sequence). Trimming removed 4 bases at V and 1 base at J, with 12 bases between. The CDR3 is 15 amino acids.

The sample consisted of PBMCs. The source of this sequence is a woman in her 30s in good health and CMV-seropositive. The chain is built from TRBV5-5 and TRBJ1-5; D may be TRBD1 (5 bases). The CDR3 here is CASSPGHQSNQPQHF. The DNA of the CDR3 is TGTGCCAGCAGCCCAGGACACCAAAGCAATCAGCCCCAGCATTTT.